Below are 4 T cell receptor beta chains sequenced from a single sample in a study of T cell repertoires in cytomegalovirus infection. These receptors have no identified antigens. One entry per CDR3 protein results from TCRdb running MiXCR on the reads. The sample has roughly 500,000 distinct CDR3 sequences, 33% seen once. Sequencing was performed on cultured PBMCs, taken from culture after CMV antigen stimulation. The receptor source for this set is a human donor in good health (CMV status not recorded). Some clones in this sample may be carry-over from other donors' samples.

The chain combines TRBV7-2 with TRBJ2-1; no clear D. V gave up 5 bases and J gave up 4 bases, with 15 bases separating them. Per germline, CDR1 SGHTA and CDR2 FQGNSA. The CDR3 is 15 residues long. CDR3 amino acids: CASSRLRTGYNEQFF. The CDR3 DNA is TGTGCCAGCAGCAGATTGAGGACGGGTTACAATGAGCAGTTCTTC.

V is TRBV6-2 or TRBV6-3 and J is TRBJ2-7; 15 nucleotides agree with TRBD2. J was trimmed by 3 bases and V by 2 bases; bases with no gene match: 14. Germline lookup yields CDR1 MNHEY and CDR2 SVGEGT. The CDR3 runs to 20 residues. The CDR3 region is CASSYGTGTSGRRGFYEQYV. The CDR3 nucleotides are TGTGCCAGCAGTTACGGAACCGGGACTAGCGGGAGGAGGGGGTTCTACGAGCAGTACGTC.

This chain joins TRBV7-1 and TRBJ2-2; 12 bases map to TRBD1. TRBV7-1 has ORF status, its function being uncertain. J lost 6 bases, V lost 5 bases, and 4 bases had no gene match. The CDR3 covers 15 residues. The CDR3 DNA reads as TGTGCCAGCAGCCTCCGGGACAGGGGGCCCGGGGAGCTGTTTTTT. It specifies CASSLRDRGPGELFF.

This clonotype was seen only a few times. This chain connects TRBV25-1 to TRBJ1-5; 7 bases agree with TRBD1. The CDR3 is 14 amino acids. CDR1 is MGHDK and CDR2 is SYGVNS in the germline V gene. With 3 bases clipped from V and 7 bases from J, the junction kept 6 bases outside the gene matches. CDR3 nucleotide sequence: TGTGCCAGCAGTGATTCTCAGGGGGAGCAGCCCCAGCATTTT. This encodes CASSDSQGEQPQHF.